What follows describes a single TCR beta chain. The antigen is not known. It was with unique molecular identifiers that the TCRbeta library was prepared. TCRdb reprocessed the PCR reads with MiXCR, giving one entry per CDR3 protein. Of 580,000 or so distinct CDR3 sequences listed, 23% are singletons. The data were obtained in a study of T-cell reconstitution after alpha-beta-depleted transplantation in children. Findings and caveats of the study: T-cell counts and diversity at one year following transplant were attributed mainly to newly produced T cells. Alpha-beta T cells about two months after transplant reportedly derived from several hundred expanded graft clones.

The input for sequencing was PBMCs, mostly from graft donor cells, taken 360 days after TCRalphabeta/CD19-depleted stem cell transplant. The TCR comes from a boy under two years old who had a stem cell transplant for acute myeloid leukemia, so the T cells may come from the graft donor.

CDR3 region: CASSLVEGRDGYTF. The CDR3 DNA reads TGTGCCAGCAGCTTGGTGGAGGGCCGGGATGGCTACACCTTC. This chain uses TRBV5-4 with TRBJ1-2; D is ambiguous. V lost 0 bases and J 6 bases, leaving 12 bases between the germline ends. Germline V lookup: CDR1 SGHNT, CDR2 YYREEE (reference sequence). The CDR3 length is 14 residues.